This T cell receptor beta chain was retrieved from a study of memory CD8 T cells in hepatitis C reinfection. Overall study: Pre-reinfection sampling occurred 55 to 20 weeks ahead of detected reinfection. Study observations and caveats: With five donors, public clonotype conclusions could not be definitive.

Data came from immunoSEQ multiplex PCR; TCRdb stores just in-frame clones and leaves some out. This table holds just over 50,000 clones, roughly 86% found once. About this clone itself: No antigen is known for it.

Time point specified: pre-reinfection, 55 to 20 weeks before reinfection detection. TCR sequencing was done directly ex vivo on sorted cells, without expansion in vitro. The Montreal HEPCO cohort supplied donors who inject drugs. A couple of donors provided sorted CD3+ CD8+ CD45RO- naive CD8 T cells at all three reinfection time points. The sample was naive CD8+ T cells sorted from blood. This clonotype originated in a man aged 18 to 29 with hepatitis C virus infection.

DNA for the CDR3: TGTGCCAGCAGCTTAGGGACAGGACCCATCGGGCGAGAGACCCAGTACTTC. It codes for CASSLGTGPIGRETQYF. The chain links TRBV7-3 to TRBJ2-5; TRBD1 matches at 8 bases. CDR3 length: 17 amino acids. The germline V gene encodes CDR1 SGHTA and CDR2 FQGTGA. V dropped 2 bases and J dropped 4; count of bases not matched to a gene: 12.